A selection of T cell receptor beta chains follows, all from one sample in a study of T cell changes during pregnancy in multiple sclerosis. The data were produced by immunoSEQ multiplex PCR, yet TCRdb's version contains in-frame clones alone and is incomplete. Of approximately 69,000 clones listed, 85% to 95% are singletons. The source material was peripheral blood, sampled in the second trimester of pregnancy. Receptors originate from a female donor in good health, enrolled as a control in a pregnancy study. Both conserved end residues are part of each CDR3. Each record gives: clone size, J gene, D gene, V gene, CDR3 protein, CDR3 DNA. D genes are given only for firm matches. Clone size is shown for a subset of rows, as once, few, many or a class of expanded clone.

clone size: NA; J gene: TRBJ2-1; D gene: NA; V gene: TRBV2; CDR3 protein: CASSDGQVDEQFF; CDR3 DNA: TGTGCCAGCAGTGATGGCCAGGTCGATGAGCAGTTCTTC
clone size: NA; J gene: TRBJ2-7; D gene: TRBD1; V gene: TRBV7-2; CDR3 protein: CASSSGQLYEQYF; CDR3 DNA: TGTGCCAGCAGCTCGGGACAGCTCTACGAGCAGTACTTC
clone size: NA; J gene: TRBJ2-7; D gene: NA; V gene: TRBV29-1; CDR3 protein: CSVTSPRGYEQYF; CDR3 DNA: TGCAGCGTCACTTCCCCCAGGGGCTACGAGCAGTACTTC
clone size: once; J gene: TRBJ1-3; D gene: NA; V gene: TRBV7-9; CDR3 protein: CASSFALGSGNTIYF; CDR3 DNA: TGTGCCAGCAGCTTCGCCCTCGGGTCTGGAAACACCATATATTTT
clone size: NA; J gene: TRBJ1-1; D gene: NA; V gene: TRBV27; CDR3 protein: CASRGTGYQAFF; CDR3 DNA: TGTGCCAGCAGGGGAACAGGGTATCAGGCTTTCTTT
clone size: NA; J gene: TRBJ2-5; D gene: TRBD2; V gene: TRBV9; CDR3 protein: CASSVGPSGGFQETQYF; CDR3 DNA: TGTGCCAGCAGCGTAGGTCCCAGCGGGGGATTTCAAGAGACCCAGTACTTC
clone size: few; J gene: TRBJ1-1; D gene: TRBD1; V gene: TRBV4-1; CDR3 protein: CASSQESGGSAFF; CDR3 DNA: TGCGCCAGCAGCCAAGAATCAGGGGGCAGTGCTTTCTTT
clone size: NA; J gene: TRBJ1-5; D gene: NA; V gene: TRBV4-3; CDR3 protein: CASSQGRDPGNQPQHF; CDR3 DNA: TGCGCCAGCAGCCAAGGGAGGGACCCGGGCAATCAGCCCCAGCATTTT
clone size: NA; J gene: TRBJ2-3; D gene: NA; V gene: TRBV4-2; CDR3 protein: CASSQDSRSAQYF; CDR3 DNA: TGTGCCAGCAGCCAAGATTCCCGGAGTGCGCAGTATTTT
clone size: NA; J gene: TRBJ2-3; D gene: TRBD2; V gene: TRBV7-3; CDR3 protein: CASSLAGESTDTQYF; CDR3 DNA: TGTGCCAGCAGCTTAGCGGGGGAGAGCACAGATACGCAGTATTTT
clone size: NA; J gene: TRBJ2-3; D gene: TRBD1; V gene: TRBV4-1; CDR3 protein: CASSHRDRGADTQYF; CDR3 DNA: TGCGCCAGCAGCCACAGGGACAGGGGCGCAGATACGCAGTATTTT
clone size: NA; J gene: TRBJ1-5; D gene: NA; V gene: TRBV4-2; CDR3 protein: CASSSGMREPQHF; CDR3 DNA: TGTGCCAGCAGCTCGGGTATGAGAGAGCCCCAGCATTTT
clone size: NA; J gene: TRBJ1-2; D gene: TRBD1; V gene: TRBV4-3; CDR3 protein: CASSQDLVPHRGRNGYTF; CDR3 DNA: TGCGCCAGCAGCCAAGATTTGGTACCCCACAGGGGGAGAAATGGCTACACCTTC
clone size: NA; J gene: TRBJ1-2; D gene: NA; V gene: TRBV10-2; CDR3 protein: CASSEGGGSGYTF; CDR3 DNA: TGCGCCAGCAGTGAGGGGGGAGGGAGTGGCTACACCTTC
clone size: NA; J gene: TRBJ2-2; D gene: TRBD1; V gene: TRBV4-3; CDR3 protein: CASSQDRQGGELFF; CDR3 DNA: TGCGCCAGCAGCCAAGATCGACAGGGAGGGGAGCTGTTTTTT
clone size: NA; J gene: TRBJ2-7; D gene: NA; V gene: TRBV5-1; CDR3 protein: CASSLAELSYEQYF; CDR3 DNA: TGCGCCAGCAGCTTGGCCGAGCTTTCCTACGAGCAGTACTTC
clone size: NA; J gene: TRBJ2-1; D gene: NA; V gene: TRBV5-5; CDR3 protein: CASSLGVEGQFF; CDR3 DNA: TGTGCCAGCAGCTTGGGGGTAGAGGGGCAGTTCTTC
clone size: NA; J gene: TRBJ2-3; D gene: TRBD2; V gene: TRBV28; CDR3 protein: CASSPSLAGGFTDTQYF; CDR3 DNA: TGTGCCAGCAGTCCCAGTCTAGCGGGGGGCTTCACAGATACGCAGTATTTT
clone size: once; J gene: TRBJ2-7; D gene: TRBD1; V gene: TRBV18; CDR3 protein: CASSRTGQGTYEQYF; CDR3 DNA: TGTGCCAGCTCACGAACGGGACAGGGAACCTACGAGCAGTACTTC
clone size: NA; J gene: TRBJ1-4; D gene: TRBD1; V gene: TRBV2; CDR3 protein: CASSDGTVFF; CDR3 DNA: TGTGCCAGCAGTGACGGGACAGTGTTTTTT
clone size: NA; J gene: TRBJ2-7; D gene: NA; V gene: TRBV6-6; CDR3 protein: CASSYGVYEQYF; CDR3 DNA: TGTGCCAGCAGTTACGGAGTCTACGAGCAGTACTTC
clone size: NA; J gene: TRBJ2-7; D gene: NA; V gene: TRBV7-6; CDR3 protein: CASSLGTARSEQYF; CDR3 DNA: TGTGCCAGCAGCTTAGGGACAGCTAGAAGCGAGCAGTACTTC
clone size: once; J gene: TRBJ2-3; D gene: TRBD1; V gene: TRBV18; CDR3 protein: CASSSGQETTDTQYF; CDR3 DNA: TGTGCCAGCTCCTCCGGACAGGAGACCACAGATACGCAGTATTTT
clone size: NA; J gene: TRBJ1-1; D gene: NA; V gene: TRBV6-4; CDR3 protein: CASSPQGEGTEAFF; CDR3 DNA: TGTGCCAGCAGTCCACAGGGTGAGGGCACTGAAGCTTTCTTT
clone size: NA; J gene: TRBJ1-1; D gene: NA; V gene: TRBV5-1; CDR3 protein: CASSLGPEAFF; CDR3 DNA: TGCGCCAGCAGCTTGGGGCCCGAAGCTTTCTTT
clone size: NA; J gene: TRBJ1-1; D gene: TRBD1; V gene: TRBV7-2; CDR3 protein: CASSSRQGTEAFF; CDR3 DNA: TGTGCCAGCAGCTCTCGACAGGGCACTGAAGCTTTCTTT
clone size: once; J gene: TRBJ1-4; D gene: TRBD1; V gene: TRBV6-6; CDR3 protein: CASRTGGQGDEKLFF; CDR3 DNA: TGTGCCAGCAGAACCGGGGGACAGGGGGATGAAAAACTGTTTTTT
clone size: NA; J gene: TRBJ1-1; D gene: NA; V gene: TRBV6-5; CDR3 protein: CASSYSANTEAFF; CDR3 DNA: TGTGCCAGCAGTTACTCGGCGAACACTGAAGCTTTCTTT
clone size: NA; J gene: TRBJ1-3; D gene: TRBD1; V gene: TRBV7-6; CDR3 protein: CASSNAVTGTGNTIYF; CDR3 DNA: TGTGCCAGCAGTAACGCCGTGACAGGGACTGGAAACACCATATATTTT
clone size: NA; J gene: TRBJ1-4; D gene: NA; V gene: TRBV9; CDR3 protein: CASSAGSLGGKLFF; CDR3 DNA: TGTGCCAGCAGCGCCGGGTCCCTAGGGGGAAAACTGTTTTTT
clone size: NA; J gene: TRBJ1-1; D gene: NA; V gene: TRBV18; CDR3 protein: CASSPQTQNTEAFF; CDR3 DNA: TGTGCCAGCTCACCTCAAACACAAAACACTGAAGCTTTCTTT